This T cell receptor (beta chain) was recorded in a study of T cell changes during pregnancy in multiple sclerosis. Measured with immunoSEQ multiplex PCR; TCRdb has only the in-frame clones, and not every one. The table has about 97,000 clones, 90% seen once. After removal of 0 bases from V and 0 bases from J, the junction contained 4 bases not matched to a gene. The germline V gene encodes CDR1 MNHEY and CDR2 SMNVEV (reference sequence). This CDR3 has 16 residues. Sequenced here: peripheral blood, sampled in the second trimester of pregnancy. The clonotype was recovered from a female donor in good health, enrolled as a control in a pregnancy study. V is TRBV27 and J is TRBJ2-5; 7 positions match TRBD2. CDR3 residues: CASSLSGGFNQETQYF. CDR3 sequence (DNA): TGTGCCAGCAGTTTATCGGGAGGGTTCAACCAAGAGACCCAGTACTTC.